Listed here are 21 T cell receptor beta chains from one sample, sequenced in a study of blood T cell repertoires in COVID-19. Libraries were prepared by immunoSEQ multiplex PCR; TCRdb keeps only in-frame clonotypes and omits some of them. The data hold approximately 490,000 clones, with about 85% observed a single time. Sequencing was carried out using PBMCs or T cells enriched from blood (not recorded which). The receptors derive from a woman aged 18-35 years who had recovered from COVID-19.

The genes are TRBV11-1 and TRBJ2-3; the D is unclear. This CDR3 is built from 13 residues. Between the trimmed V and J ends, which lost 3 bases and 5 bases, there was a span of 9 bases. The germline V gene encodes CDR1 SGHAT and CDR2 FQDESV (reference sequence). The CDR3: CASSFSGGDTQYF. The CDR3, as DNA: TGTGCCAGCAGCTTCTCCGGTGGAGATACGCAGTATTTT.

The CDR3 DNA reads as TGTGCCAGCAGCCAAGATACAAGTCAGCCCCAGCATTTT. Translating it yields CASSQDTSQPQHF. The chain employs TRBV3-1 (or the pseudogene TRBV3-2) and TRBJ1-5; D ambiguous. The V end lost 0 bases, the J end lost 6 bases, and 6 bases lay between the germline ends. There are 13 residues in the CDR3. Per the germline V gene, CDR1 is LGHDT and CDR2 is YNNKEL (reference sequence).

This clone came up once. The chain joins TRBV5-1 to TRBJ1-2; 10 nucleotides line up with TRBD1. Trimming took 5 bases from V and 2 from J; bases not matched to a gene: 6. The CDR3 runs to 15 residues. The germline gives CDR1 SGHRS, CDR2 YFSETQ. The CDR3 nucleotides are TGCGCCAGCAGAGCCGGACAGGGGGGCAACTATGGCTACACCTTC. It codes for CASRAGQGGNYGYTF.

This clone has just a few counts. The rearrangement links TRBV18 to TRBJ1-6; 8 bases match TRBD1. The germline V gene encodes CDR1 KGHSH and CDR2 LQKENI. This CDR3 is built from 17 residues. V shed 3 bases, J shed 7 bases, and the junction held 11 bases outside the gene matches. CDR3 nucleotide sequence: TGTGCCAGCTCACCTGCCGGCCCCGGGACAGGAAATTCACCCCTCCACTTT. It encodes CASSPAGPGTGNSPLHF.

The chain combines TRBV2 with TRBJ2-6; D is undetermined. The CDR3 has 18 residues. Germline CDR1 SNHLY, CDR2 FYNNEI. V was clipped by 1 base and J by 0 bases, with 13 bases between them. The CDR3 DNA is TGTGCCAGCAGTGAAGAACAGAGAAAGAGCTCTGGGGCCAACGTCCTGACTTTC. This gives the protein CASSEEQRKSSGANVLTF.

This clone came up a few times. The V gene is TRBV24-1, the J gene TRBJ1-2; 9 positions match TRBD1. With 4 bases clipped from V and 6 bases from J, the junction kept 8 bases outside the gene matches. This CDR3 is 15 amino acids long. Germline values: CDR1 KGHDR, CDR2 SFDVKD. The CDR3 loop reads CATSEPGQGLNGYTF. The DNA for the CDR3 is TGTGCCACCAGTGAGCCTGGACAGGGGCTGAATGGCTACACCTTC.

The chain recombines TRBV10-2 with TRBJ1-2, with 8 nucleotides matching TRBD1. The J segment lost 4 bases and the V segment lost 8 bases, leaving 9 bases of the junction unmatched. Per germline, CDR1 WSHSY and CDR2 SAAADI. The CDR3 has 14 amino acids. Here the CDR3 reads CASSRTGNGYGYTF. The CDR3 DNA is TGCGCCAGCTCCCGGACAGGGAATGGCTATGGCTACACCTTC.

This chain links TRBV6-5 with TRBJ1-1; D is unclear. Germline CDR1 MNHEY, CDR2 SVGAGI. CDR3 length: 13 amino acids. Trimming stripped 6 bases from V and 7 bases from J, with 15 bases between. The CDR3 DNA sequence: TGTGCCAGCAGCCGAGCGTACACCCGTGAAGCTTTCTTT. The encoded protein is CASSRAYTREAFF.

The V call is TRBV5-1, the J call TRBJ2-1, with 7 bases matching TRBD1. The CDR3 is 14 amino acids. V dropped 2 bases and J dropped 3; count of bases not matched to a gene: 2. In germline, CDR1 is SGHRS, CDR2 YFSETQ. CDR3 protein: CASSFRDSYNEQFF. The CDR3 DNA follows: TGCGCCAGCAGCTTCCGGGACAGCTACAATGAGCAGTTCTTC.

The chain couples TRBV10-3 to TRBJ2-7, with 8 bases matching TRBD1. Trimming cost V 5 bases and J 4 bases; bases outside gene matches: 10. The CDR3 runs 15 residues. Germline V gene lookup returns CDR1 ENHRY and CDR2 SYGVKD. The CDR3 loop reads CAISTDRVLPYEQYF. For the CDR3, the DNA is TGTGCCATCAGTACGGACAGGGTACTTCCATACGAGCAGTACTTC.

This chain links TRBV7-8 with TRBJ1-2; TRBD1 might be the D (5 bases). Germline V lookup: CDR1 SGHVS, CDR2 FQNEAQ. This CDR3 has 15 residues. V gave up 5 bases and J gave up 5 bases, with 18 bases separating them. CDR3 amino acids: CASSTLLEGTYGYTF. The CDR3 bases are TGTGCCAGCAGCACCCTTTTGGAGGGGACTTATGGCTACACCTTC.

The chain has TRBV6-1 and TRBJ2-2; tentatively, D is TRBD1 (5 bases). This CDR3 comprises 17 residues. V was pared by 4 bases and J by 3 bases, with 18 bases between. Germline CDR1 MNHNS, CDR2 SASEGT. CDR3 region: CASSGFYQGFYTGELFF. In DNA form, the CDR3 reads TGTGCCAGCAGTGGGTTCTATCAGGGCTTTTACACCGGGGAGCTGTTTTTT.

This chain links TRBV5-1 with TRBJ1-3; no clear D. CDR3 length: 14 amino acids. Germline CDR1 SGHRS, CDR2 YFSETQ. V was cut by 0 bases and J by 3 bases, with 7 bases left in between. Written as DNA, the CDR3 is TGCGCCAGCAGCTTGGCCGGGGATGGAAACACCATATATTTT. Translated: CASSLAGDGNTIYF.

This clone has just one count. This rearrangement joins TRBV15 to TRBJ1-6, with 7 nucleotides matching TRBD1. CDR1 LNHNV and CDR2 YYDKDF come from the germline V gene (reference sequence). Unmatched junction bases numbered 6, after V lost 3 bases and J lost 7 bases. CDR3 length equals 15 residues. The CDR3 nucleotides are TGTGCCACCAGCAGTTTCGACAGGGAGAATTCACCCCTCCACTTT. Translation gives CATSSFDRENSPLHF.

This rearrangement joins TRBV11-2 to TRBJ2-7; TRBD2 agrees at 8 bases. CDR1 SGHAT and CDR2 FQNNGV come from the germline V gene. The V segment lost 5 bases and the J segment 3 bases; nucleotides outside the gene matches: 9. The CDR3 consists of 15 residues. The CDR3 coding sequence is TGTGCCAGCAGCCGGGGGGGGGCGCTGGTCTACGAGCAGTACTTC. Translation gives CASSRGGALVYEQYF.

The table lists this clone with a count of one. The chain joins TRBV5-5 to TRBJ2-3, with D perhaps matching TRBD1 (6 bases). Germline CDR1 SGHKS, CDR2 YYEKEE (reference sequence). The CDR3 has 15 amino acids. Trimming shortened V by 0 bases and J by 5 bases, and 13 bases separated the two germline ends. The CDR3 here is CASSLGGREVDTQYF. CDR3 coding DNA: TGTGCCAGCAGCTTGGGGGGGCGTGAGGTAGATACGCAGTATTTT.

Regarding this clone: The same CDR3 also results from other DNA sequences found in this sample. The chain recombines TRBV5-1 with TRBJ2-7, with D perhaps TRBD1 (6 bases). From germline, CDR1 is SGHRS and CDR2 YFSETQ. The CDR3 sequence is 13 residues long. Between the trimmed V and J ends, which lost 2 bases and 4 bases, there was a span of 10 bases. The CDR3 sequence: CASSLGQLYEQYF. DNA for the CDR3: TGCGCCAGCAGCTTAGGACAGCTATACGAGCAGTACTTC.

This clone occurred once. The chain combines TRBV7-9 with TRBJ1-2, with D unclear. The CDR3 is 13 residues long. Germline CDR1 and CDR2: SEHNR and FQNEAQ (reference sequence). Trimming took off 3 bases at V and 6 bases at J, with 11 bases between the two ends. The CDR3 DNA sequence: TGTGCCAGCAGCTTTGGAGGAGTCAATGGCTACACCTTC. Residues: CASSFGGVNGYTF.

The chain uses TRBV29-1 and TRBJ1-2; 9 nucleotides agree with TRBD1. From germline, CDR1 is SQVTM and CDR2 ANQGSEA. The CDR3 covers 14 residues. The ends lost 3 bases at V and 6 bases at J; junction bases unmatched: 8. This CDR3 is CSVDTGTGPNGYTF. In nucleotides, the CDR3 is TGCAGCGTTGATACCGGGACAGGGCCAAATGGCTACACCTTC. The full variable domain, rest sourced from reference TRBV29-1 and TRBJ1-2, is SAVISQKPSRDICQRGTSLTIQCQVDSQVTMMFWYRQQPGQSLTLIATANQGSEATYESGFVIDKFPISRPNLTFSTLTVSNMSPEDSSIYLCSVDTGTGPNGYTFGSGTRLTVV.

The V and J genes are TRBV15 and TRBJ2-7; D perhaps matches TRBD1 (7 bases). CDR3 length: 16 residues. In germline, CDR1 is LNHNV, CDR2 YYDKDF (reference sequence). The V gene lost 5 bases and the J gene lost 3 bases, with 20 bases spanning the gap. CDR3 loop: CATSGRTGRALYEQYF. In DNA form, the CDR3 reads TGTGCCACCAGCGGGAGGACAGGTCGAGCCCTCTACGAGCAGTACTTC.

The V gene is TRBV5-1, the J gene TRBJ2-3; TRBD2 matches 8 bases. J was trimmed by 4 bases and V by 1 base; bases with no gene match: 11. The CDR3 covers 17 residues. CDR1 and CDR2 from the germline V gene are SGHRS and YFSETQ. The DNA of the CDR3 is TGCGCCAGCAGCTTGAATCCCGCGGGGGGCGCCCCAGATACGCAGTATTTT. This encodes CASSLNPAGGAPDTQYF.